This T cell receptor (beta chain) originates from a study of blood T cell repertoires in COVID-19. Study as a whole: The samples span acute and convalescent COVID-19 from the United States, Italy and Spain. PBMCs, B-cell-depleted T cells, or T cells were the source of the cDNA or gDNA that made up the material.

V dropped 7 bases and J dropped 5; count of bases not matched to a gene: 7. Germline V lookup: CDR1 SGDLS, CDR2 YYNGEE. The CDR3 totals 13 residues. Under the authors' procedure: Nucleated cell counts were estimated from reference gene primer amplification. Produced via immunoSEQ multiplex PCR; TCRdb's table is partial and in-frame only. V and J calls and clone size are those listed in that table; D and trimming were worked out from the DNA. The sample lists 200,000 to 250,000 clones, just over 85% occurring once. Each participant's cohort was designated according to participant-reported clinical history.

The J gene is TRBJ1-2, the V gene TRBV9, with 8 bases that match TRBD1. Sequencing was done on a sample of PBMCs or T cells enriched from blood (not recorded which). The TCR was taken from a woman aged 40-49 years with acute COVID-19. The CDR3 DNA reads as TGTGCCAGCCGCGGACAGGGCAGATATGGCTACACCTTC. It codes for CASRGQGRYGYTF.